This T cell receptor (beta chain) was sequenced for a study of blood T cell repertoires in COVID-19. Study-wide context: There were acute and convalescent COVID-19 samples, and they came from the United States, Italy and Spain. The analysed material was cDNA or gDNA that came from T cells, B-cell-depleted T cells, or PBMCs.

Germline V CDR1 and CDR2: MDHEN, SYDVKM. This CDR3 region has 14 residues. The V and J ends lost 6 bases and 3 bases, in that order; junction bases with no gene match: 4. Sequencing was performed with immunoSEQ multiplex PCR; in TCRdb, only in-frame clones are kept and a portion is missing. The sample consists of roughly 92,000 clones, roughly 90% of them appearing once. The specimen was peripheral blood. The source is an elderly woman with active or convalescent COVID-19. The chain links TRBV28 to TRBJ1-2, with 10 bases matching TRBD1. CDR3 in amino acids: CASRMTGGDYGYTF. The CDR3 nucleotides read TGTGCCAGCAGGATGACAGGGGGCGACTATGGCTACACCTTC.